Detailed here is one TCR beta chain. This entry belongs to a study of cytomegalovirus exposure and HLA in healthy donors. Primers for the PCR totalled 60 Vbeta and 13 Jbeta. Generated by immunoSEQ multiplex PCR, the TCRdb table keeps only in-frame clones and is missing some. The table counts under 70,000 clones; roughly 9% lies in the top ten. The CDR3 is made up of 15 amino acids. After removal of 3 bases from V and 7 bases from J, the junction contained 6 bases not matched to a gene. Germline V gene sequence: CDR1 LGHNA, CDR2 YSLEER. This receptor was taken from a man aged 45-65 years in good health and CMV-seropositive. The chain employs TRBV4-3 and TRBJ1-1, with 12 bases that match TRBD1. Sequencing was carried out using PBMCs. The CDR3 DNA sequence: TGCGCCAGCAGCCAGCCGGGACAGGGGGCTTATGAAGCTTTCTTT. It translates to CASSQPGQGAYEAFF.